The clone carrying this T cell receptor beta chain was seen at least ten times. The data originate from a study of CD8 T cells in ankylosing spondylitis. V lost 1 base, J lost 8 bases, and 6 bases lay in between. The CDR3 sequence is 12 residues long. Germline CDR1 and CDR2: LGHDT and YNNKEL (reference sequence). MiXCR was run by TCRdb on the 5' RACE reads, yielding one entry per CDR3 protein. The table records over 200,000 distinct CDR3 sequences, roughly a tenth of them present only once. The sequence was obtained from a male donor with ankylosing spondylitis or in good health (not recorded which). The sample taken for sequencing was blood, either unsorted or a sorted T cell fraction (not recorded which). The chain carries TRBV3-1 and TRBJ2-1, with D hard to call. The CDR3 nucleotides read TGTGCCAGCAGCCAAGTGTCCCATGAGCAGTTCTTC. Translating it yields CASSQVSHEQFF.